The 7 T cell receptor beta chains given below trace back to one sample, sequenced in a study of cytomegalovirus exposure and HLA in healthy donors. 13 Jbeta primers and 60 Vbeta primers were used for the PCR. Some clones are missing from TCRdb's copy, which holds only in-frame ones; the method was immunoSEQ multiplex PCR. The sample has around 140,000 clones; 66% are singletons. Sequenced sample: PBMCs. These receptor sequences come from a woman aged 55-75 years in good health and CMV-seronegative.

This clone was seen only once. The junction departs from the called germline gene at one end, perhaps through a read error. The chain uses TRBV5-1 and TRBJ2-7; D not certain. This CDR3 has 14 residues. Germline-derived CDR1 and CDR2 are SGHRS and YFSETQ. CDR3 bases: TGCGCCAGCAGCTTGGCCCTAGGCTCCTACGAGCAGCACTTC. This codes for CASSLALGSYEQHF.

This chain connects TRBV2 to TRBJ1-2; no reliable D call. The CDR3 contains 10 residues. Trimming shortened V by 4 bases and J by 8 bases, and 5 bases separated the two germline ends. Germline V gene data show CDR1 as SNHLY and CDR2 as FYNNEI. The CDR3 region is CASSGSGYTF. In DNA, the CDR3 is TGTGCCAGCAGTGGGAGCGGCTACACCTTC.

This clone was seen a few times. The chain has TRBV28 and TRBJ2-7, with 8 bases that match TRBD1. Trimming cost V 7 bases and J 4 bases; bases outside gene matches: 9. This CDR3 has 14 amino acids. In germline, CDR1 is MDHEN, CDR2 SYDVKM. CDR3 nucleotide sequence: TGTGCCAGCACCCCAGTTGGACAGGGTTACGAGCAGTACTTC. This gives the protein CASTPVGQGYEQYF.

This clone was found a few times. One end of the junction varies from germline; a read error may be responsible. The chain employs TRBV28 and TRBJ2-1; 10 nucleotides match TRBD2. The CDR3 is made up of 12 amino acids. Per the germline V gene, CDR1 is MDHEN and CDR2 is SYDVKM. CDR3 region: CASSPSGTSALF. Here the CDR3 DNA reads TGTGCCAGCAGTCCCTCCGGGACTAGCGCGCTCTTC.

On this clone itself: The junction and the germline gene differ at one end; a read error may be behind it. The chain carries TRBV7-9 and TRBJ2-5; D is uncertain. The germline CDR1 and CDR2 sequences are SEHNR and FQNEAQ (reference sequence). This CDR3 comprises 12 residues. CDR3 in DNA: TGTTCCAGCAGCATAAACCAAGAGACCCAGTACTTC. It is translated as CSSSINQETQYF.

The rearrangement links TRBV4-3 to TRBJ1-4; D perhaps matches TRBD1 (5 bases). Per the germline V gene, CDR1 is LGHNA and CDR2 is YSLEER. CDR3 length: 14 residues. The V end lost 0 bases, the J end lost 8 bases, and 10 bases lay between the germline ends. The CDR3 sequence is CASSQEGLGEKLFF. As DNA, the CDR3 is TGCGCCAGCAGCCAAGAGGGGCTTGGGGAAAAACTGTTTTTT.

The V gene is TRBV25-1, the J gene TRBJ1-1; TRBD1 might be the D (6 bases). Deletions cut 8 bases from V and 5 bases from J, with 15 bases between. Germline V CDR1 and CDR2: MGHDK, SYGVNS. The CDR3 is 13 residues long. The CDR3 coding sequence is TGTGCCAGCGCCCGCGGGGGCCTAACTGAAGCTTTCTTT. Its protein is CASARGGLTEAFF.